Below, 13 T cell receptor beta chains from the same sample are listed, as sequenced in a study of blood T cell repertoires in COVID-19. Clones were read by immunoSEQ multiplex PCR, and TCRdb kept only the in-frame ones, dropping some. The repertoire includes around 150,000 clones, roughly 84% of them detected once, and about 0.95% sits in the top ten. The sequenced sample was peripheral blood. The receptors derive from a man in his forties with acute or convalescent COVID-19.

This clone was counted once. It may be a read error: a sequence one base away is much more abundant. The chain uses TRBV6-1 and TRBJ2-3; 12 bases map to TRBD2. The CDR3 runs 15 residues. The V gene's germline CDR1 is MNHNS and CDR2 SASEGT. After removal of 2 bases from V and 5 bases from J, the junction contained 2 bases not matched to a gene. The CDR3 here is CASSELAGGLDTQYF. In DNA, the CDR3 is TGTGCCAGCAGTGAACTAGCGGGGGGGCTAGATACGCAGTATTTT.

The genes are TRBV30 and TRBJ1-6; no firm D call. The germline V gene encodes CDR1 GTSNPN and CDR2 SVGIG (reference sequence). V was cut by 4 bases and J by 4 bases, with 5 bases left in between. The CDR3 length is 12 residues. The CDR3: CAWTVYNSPLHF. The CDR3 DNA follows: TGTGCCTGGACAGTATATAATTCACCCCTCCACTTT.

The chain carries TRBV11-3 and TRBJ2-3; perhaps TRBD2 as D (7 bases). The CDR3 spans 15 residues. Trimming removed 1 base from V and 3 bases from J, with 11 bases in between. Germline-derived CDR1 and CDR2 are SGHNT and YENEEA. The CDR3 here is CASSLGAGATDTQYF. CDR3 nucleotide sequence: TGTGCCAGCAGCTTAGGCGCGGGGGCTACAGATACGCAGTATTTT.

The chain is built from TRBV7-8 and TRBJ1-2, with TRBD1 as a possible D gene (6 bases). The CDR3 totals 14 residues. Deletions cut 5 bases from V and 4 bases from J, with 14 bases between. Germline CDR1 is SGHVS and CDR2 is FQNEAQ. The DNA of the CDR3 is TGTGCCAGCAGCCCGGGTGGGACACCCTATGGCTACACCTTC. Its protein is CASSPGGTPYGYTF.

The chain is built from TRBV11-2 and TRBJ1-5; maybe TRBD1 (5 bases). This CDR3 is 13 amino acids long. Germline values: CDR1 SGHAT, CDR2 FQNNGV. Trimming pared 5 bases from V and 10 bases from J, leaving 15 bases between. The CDR3 spells CASSPTLREPQHF. CDR3 coding DNA: TGTGCCAGCAGCCCAACCCTCAGGGAACCCCAGCATTTT.

The chain couples TRBV4-1 to TRBJ2-7; D remains ambiguous. CDR1 is MGHRA and CDR2 is YSYEKL in the germline V gene. The CDR3 sequence is 16 residues long. V lost 4 bases, J lost 3 bases, and 19 bases lay in between. The CDR3 is CASSPREEVGYYEQYF. CDR3 sequence (DNA): TGCGCCAGCAGCCCCCGCGAAGAGGTTGGATACTACGAGCAGTACTTC.

This rearrangement joins TRBV5-1 to TRBJ1-2; 7 nucleotides match TRBD1. Germline CDR1 and CDR2: SGHRS and YFSETQ. The ends lost 3 bases at V and 4 bases at J; junction bases unmatched: 15. The CDR3 has 17 amino acids. Here the CDR3 reads CASSSTLTGLNSYGYTF. Here the CDR3 DNA reads TGCGCCAGCAGCTCTACCCTGACAGGGTTGAACTCCTATGGCTACACCTTC.

The chain couples TRBV7-2 to TRBJ1-2; TRBD1 matches 7 bases. The CDR3 loop spans 13 amino acids. V dropped 5 bases and J dropped 3; count of bases not matched to a gene: 3. CDR1 is SGHTA and CDR2 is FQGNSA in the germline V gene. The CDR3 region has the DNA TGTGCCAGCAGCCTAGGGGGCGACTATGGCTACACCTTC. Translating it yields CASSLGGDYGYTF.

The chain links TRBV29-1 to TRBJ1-1; perhaps TRBD1 as D (5 bases). Germline values: CDR1 SQVTM, CDR2 ANQGSEA. CDR3 length equals 14 residues. Deletions cut 0 bases from V and 5 bases from J, with 13 bases between. The CDR3 coding sequence is TGCAGCGTTGAAGATCCAGGGTTTGGAACTGAAGCTTTCTTT. This codes for CSVEDPGFGTEAFF.

This chain connects TRBV11-2 to TRBJ2-3, with TRBD2 matching over 8 bases. The CDR3 sequence is 19 residues long. V shed 0 bases, J shed 0 bases, and the junction held 11 bases outside the gene matches. The germline gives CDR1 SGHAT, CDR2 FQNNGV. The CDR3 region is CASSLDGLRRGASTDTQYF. The CDR3 region has the DNA TGTGCCAGCAGCTTAGATGGGCTGCGGCGGGGGGCTAGCACAGATACGCAGTATTTT.

This chain connects TRBV30 to TRBJ2-5, with 8 positions matching TRBD1. CDR1 is GTSNPN and CDR2 is SVGIG in the germline V gene (reference sequence). This CDR3 is built from 16 residues. V gave up 0 bases and J gave up 6 bases; unmatched junction bases: 12. The DNA for the CDR3 is TGTGCCTGGAGTGTAAGCGACCAGGGGGCGAGAAAGACCCAGTACTTC. This codes for CAWSVSDQGARKTQYF. Filled out from reference TRBV30 and TRBJ2-5, the complete variable domain reads SQTIHQWPATLVQPVGSPLSLECTVEGTSNPNLYWYRQAAGRGLQLLFYSVGIGQISSEVPQNLSASRPQDRQFILSSKKLLLSDSGFYLCAWSVSDQGARKTQYFGPGTRLLVL.

The chain joins TRBV5-1 to TRBJ1-2, with TRBD1 identical over 7 bases. The trim removed 5 bases at V and 3 bases at J, leaving 4 bases unmatched. The CDR3 contains 13 residues. Germline V gene data show CDR1 as SGHRS and CDR2 as YFSETQ. In DNA form, the CDR3 reads TGCGCCAGCAGAGTTGACAGGGACTATGGCTACACCTTC. It is translated as CASRVDRDYGYTF.

The J gene is TRBJ2-3, the V gene TRBV3-1 (or the pseudogene TRBV3-2); 13 bases map to TRBD2. Looked up from germline, CDR1 is LGHDT and CDR2 is YNNKEL (reference sequence). The CDR3 length is 18 residues. The V gene end was trimmed by 1 base and the J gene end by 6 bases; junction bases not matched to a gene: 10. DNA for the CDR3: TGTGCCAGCAGCCAAGTCGGACTAGCGGGGGCCTCGGGGGATACGCAGTATTTT. Translating it yields CASSQVGLAGASGDTQYF.